The entry that follows covers one T cell receptor (beta chain) sequence. The target antigen is unknown. Repertoires were generated with immunoSEQ multiplex PCR, while TCRdb's copy carries only in-frame clones and drops some. In the table there are around 51,000 clones, roughly nine tenths of which are singletons. The CDR3 is 13 amino acids. V shed 8 bases, J shed 5 bases, and the junction held 6 bases outside the gene matches. The germline V gene encodes CDR1 SGHAT and CDR2 FQNNGV. The data were taken from a study of T cell clones after liver transplantation. Study details: A pre-transplant mixed lymphocyte reaction with TCRbeta sequencing defined graft-donor-reactive clones followed in post-transplant blood. As an antigen-independent comparator, third-party-reactive TCRbeta sequences came from pre-transplant mixed lymphocyte reactions. Patients counted as tolerant after at least one year off all immunosuppression, enzymes not exceeding twice normal. General study points: In most of the 8 subjects, circulating graft-donor-reactive CD4 TCRbeta sequences fell significantly after transplant.

The input for sequencing was CD8+ T cells from blood, taken 12 months after liver transplant. The receptor was isolated from a human patient who received a liver transplant. A share of the T cells may be of graft donor origin. The chain links TRBV11-2 to TRBJ2-3; 8 bases match TRBD2. CDR3 amino acids: CASGDGREDTQYF. CDR3 DNA sequence: TGTGCCAGCGGGGACGGGAGGGAAGATACGCAGTATTTT.